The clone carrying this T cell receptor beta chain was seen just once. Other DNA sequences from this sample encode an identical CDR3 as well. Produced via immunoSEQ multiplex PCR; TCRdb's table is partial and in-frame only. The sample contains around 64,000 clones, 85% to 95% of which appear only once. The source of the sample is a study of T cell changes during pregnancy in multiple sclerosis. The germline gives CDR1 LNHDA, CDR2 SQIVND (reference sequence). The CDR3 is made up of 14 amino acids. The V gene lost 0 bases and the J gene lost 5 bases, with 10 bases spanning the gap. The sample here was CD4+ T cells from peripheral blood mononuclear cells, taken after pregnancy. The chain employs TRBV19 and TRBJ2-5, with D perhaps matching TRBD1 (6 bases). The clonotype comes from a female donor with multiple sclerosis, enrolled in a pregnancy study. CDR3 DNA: TGTGCCAGTAGTATAGAGGGGGCTCGGGAGACCCAGTACTTC. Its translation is CASSIEGARETQYF.